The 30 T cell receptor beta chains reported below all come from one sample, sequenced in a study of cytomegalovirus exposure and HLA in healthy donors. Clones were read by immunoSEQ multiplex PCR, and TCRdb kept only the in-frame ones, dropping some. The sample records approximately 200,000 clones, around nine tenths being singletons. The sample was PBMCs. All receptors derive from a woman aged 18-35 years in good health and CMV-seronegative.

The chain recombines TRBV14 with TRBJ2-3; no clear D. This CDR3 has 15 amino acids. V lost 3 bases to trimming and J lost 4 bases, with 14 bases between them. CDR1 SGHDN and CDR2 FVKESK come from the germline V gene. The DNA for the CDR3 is TGTGCCAGCAGCCAGGGCCCCTTCCCGGCAGATACGCAGTATTTT. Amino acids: CASSQGPFPADTQYF.

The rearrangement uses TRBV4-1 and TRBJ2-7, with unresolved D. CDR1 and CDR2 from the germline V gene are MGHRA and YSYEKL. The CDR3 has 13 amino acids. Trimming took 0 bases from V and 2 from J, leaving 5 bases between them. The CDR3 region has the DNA TGCGCCAGCAGCCAAGATAGTCCCTACGAGCAGTACTTC. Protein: CASSQDSPYEQYF.

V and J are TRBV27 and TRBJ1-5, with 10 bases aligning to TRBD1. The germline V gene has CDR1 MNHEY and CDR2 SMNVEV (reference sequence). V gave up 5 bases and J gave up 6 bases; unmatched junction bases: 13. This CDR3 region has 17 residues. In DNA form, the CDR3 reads TGTGCCAGCAGTCCACTCCGGACAGGGGGTTTGAGTCAGCCCCAGCATTTT. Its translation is CASSPLRTGGLSQPQHF.

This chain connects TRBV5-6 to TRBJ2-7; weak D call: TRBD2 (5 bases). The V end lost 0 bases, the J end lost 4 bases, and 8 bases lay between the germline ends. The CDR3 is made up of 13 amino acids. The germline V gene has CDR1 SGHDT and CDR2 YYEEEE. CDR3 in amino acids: CASSLATGYEQYF. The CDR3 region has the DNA TGTGCCAGCAGCTTGGCGACGGGGTACGAGCAGTACTTC.

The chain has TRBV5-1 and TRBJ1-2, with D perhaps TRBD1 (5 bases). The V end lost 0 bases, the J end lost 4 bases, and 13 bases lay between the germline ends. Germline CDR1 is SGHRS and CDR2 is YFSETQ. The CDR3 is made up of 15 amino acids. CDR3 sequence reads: CASSLVLQGGYGYTF. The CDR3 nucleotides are TGCGCCAGCAGCTTGGTTCTCCAGGGCGGCTATGGCTACACCTTC. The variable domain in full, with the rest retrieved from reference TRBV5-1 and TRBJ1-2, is KAGVTQTPRYLIKTRGQQVTLSCSPISGHRSVSWYQQTPGQGLQFLFEYFSETQRNKGNFPGRFSGRQFSNSRSEMNVSTLELGDSALYLCASSLVLQGGYGYTFGSGTRLTVV.

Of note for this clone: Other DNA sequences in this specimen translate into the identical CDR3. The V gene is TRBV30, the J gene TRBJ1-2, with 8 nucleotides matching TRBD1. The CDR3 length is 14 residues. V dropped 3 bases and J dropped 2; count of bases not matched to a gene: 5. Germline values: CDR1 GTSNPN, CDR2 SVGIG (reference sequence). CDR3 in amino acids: CAWRGQGANYGYTF. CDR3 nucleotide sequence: TGTGCCTGGAGAGGGCAGGGGGCAAACTATGGCTACACCTTC.

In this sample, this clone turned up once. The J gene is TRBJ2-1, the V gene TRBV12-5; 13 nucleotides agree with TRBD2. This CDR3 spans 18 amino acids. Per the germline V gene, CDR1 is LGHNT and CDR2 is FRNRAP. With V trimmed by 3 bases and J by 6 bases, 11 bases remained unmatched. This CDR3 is CASGFPLAGGPFSNEQFF. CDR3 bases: TGTGCTAGTGGTTTTCCACTAGCGGGAGGGCCGTTCTCCAATGAGCAGTTCTTC.

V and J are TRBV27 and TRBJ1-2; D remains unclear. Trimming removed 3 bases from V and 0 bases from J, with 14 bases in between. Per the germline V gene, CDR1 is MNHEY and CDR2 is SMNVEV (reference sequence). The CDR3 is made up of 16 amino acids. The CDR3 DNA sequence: TGTGCCAGCAGTTTTCTCCCCTTGGTAGCTAACTATGGCTACACCTTC. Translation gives CASSFLPLVANYGYTF.

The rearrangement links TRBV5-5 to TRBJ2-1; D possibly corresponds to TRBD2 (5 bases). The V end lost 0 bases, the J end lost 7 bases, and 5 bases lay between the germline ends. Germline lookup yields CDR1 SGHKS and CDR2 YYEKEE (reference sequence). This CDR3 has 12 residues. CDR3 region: CASSLAGNEQFF. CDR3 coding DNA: TGTGCCAGCAGCTTGGCGGGGAATGAGCAGTTCTTC. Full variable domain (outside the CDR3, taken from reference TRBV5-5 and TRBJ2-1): DAGVTQSPTHLIKTRGQQVTLRCSPISGHKSVSWYQQVLGQGPQFIFQYYEKEERGRGNFPDRFSARQFPNYSSELNVNALLLGDSALYLCASSLAGNEQFFGPGTRLTVL.

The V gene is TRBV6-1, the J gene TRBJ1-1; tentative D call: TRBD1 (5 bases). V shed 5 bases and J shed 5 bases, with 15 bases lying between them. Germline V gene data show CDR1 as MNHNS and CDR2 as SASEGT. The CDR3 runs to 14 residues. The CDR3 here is CASSIRQMGTEAFF. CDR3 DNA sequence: TGTGCCAGCAGTATAAGACAGATGGGGACTGAAGCTTTCTTT.

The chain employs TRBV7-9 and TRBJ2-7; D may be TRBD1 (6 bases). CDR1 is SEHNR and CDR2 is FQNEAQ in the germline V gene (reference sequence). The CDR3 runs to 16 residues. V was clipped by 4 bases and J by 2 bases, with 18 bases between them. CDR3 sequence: CASSSGQRGTTYEQYF. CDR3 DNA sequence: TGTGCCAGCAGCTCAGGACAGCGAGGAACGACCTACGAGCAGTACTTC.

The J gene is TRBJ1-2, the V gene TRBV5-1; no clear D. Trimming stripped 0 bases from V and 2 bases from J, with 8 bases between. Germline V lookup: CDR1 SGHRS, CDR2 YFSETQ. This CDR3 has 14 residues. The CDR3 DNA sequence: TGCGCCAGCAGCTTGGACAGTACCAACTATGGCTACACCTTC. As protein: CASSLDSTNYGYTF. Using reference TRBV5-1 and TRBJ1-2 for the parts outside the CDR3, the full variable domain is KAGVTQTPRYLIKTRGQQVTLSCSPISGHRSVSWYQQTPGQGLQFLFEYFSETQRNKGNFPGRFSGRQFSNSRSEMNVSTLELGDSALYLCASSLDSTNYGYTFGSGTRLTVV.

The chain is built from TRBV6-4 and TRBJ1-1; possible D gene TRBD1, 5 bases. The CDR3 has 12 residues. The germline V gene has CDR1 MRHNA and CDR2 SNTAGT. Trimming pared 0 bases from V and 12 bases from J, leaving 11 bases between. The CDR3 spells CASSDSTGGPFF. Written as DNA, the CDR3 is TGTGCCAGCAGTGACTCAACGGGGGGACCTTTCTTT.

CDR3 DNA sequence: TGTGCCAGTAGTCTCCAGGGACACCCTTACACTGAAGCTTTCTTT. Its protein product is CASSLQGHPYTEAFF. The chain links TRBV19 to TRBJ1-1; D is perhaps TRBD1 (6 bases). CDR1 LNHDA and CDR2 SQIVND come from the germline V gene (reference sequence). This CDR3 has 15 amino acids. Trimming removed 5 bases at V and 3 bases at J, with 16 bases between.

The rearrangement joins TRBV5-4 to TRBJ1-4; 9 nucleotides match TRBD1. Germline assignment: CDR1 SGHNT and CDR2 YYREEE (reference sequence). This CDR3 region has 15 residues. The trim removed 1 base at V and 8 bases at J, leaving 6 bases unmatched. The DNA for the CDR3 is TGTGCCAGCAGCTTGCTAGGGACAGGGTTGGAAAAACTGTTTTTT. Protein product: CASSLLGTGLEKLFF.

DNA for the CDR3: TGTGCCAGCAGCTCCGGGACTAGCGTTGCCTACGAGCAGTACTTC. As protein: CASSSGTSVAYEQYF. The chain combines TRBV7-2 with TRBJ2-7; 10 positions match TRBD2. Germline V gene sequence: CDR1 SGHTA, CDR2 FQGNSA. This CDR3 contains 15 residues. The V gene end was trimmed by 4 bases and the J gene end by 2 bases; junction bases not matched to a gene: 5.

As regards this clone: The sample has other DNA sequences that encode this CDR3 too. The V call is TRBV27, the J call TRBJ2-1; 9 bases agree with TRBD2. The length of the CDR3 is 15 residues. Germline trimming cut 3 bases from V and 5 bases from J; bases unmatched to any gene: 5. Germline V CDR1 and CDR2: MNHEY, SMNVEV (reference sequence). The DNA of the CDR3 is TGTGCCAGCAGTTTGGGCGGGAGGGCGAACAATGAGCAGTTCTTC. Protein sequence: CASSLGGRANNEQFF.

CDR3 residues: CASSKKHAGLNTEAFF. In nucleotides, the CDR3 is TGTGCCAGCAGCAAGAAGCATGCAGGTTTGAACACTGAAGCTTTCTTT. The chain combines TRBV21-1 with TRBJ1-1; the table gives TRBD1 as D, unverified against the DNA. TRBV21-1 is marked as a pseudogene. The length of the CDR3 is 16 residues.

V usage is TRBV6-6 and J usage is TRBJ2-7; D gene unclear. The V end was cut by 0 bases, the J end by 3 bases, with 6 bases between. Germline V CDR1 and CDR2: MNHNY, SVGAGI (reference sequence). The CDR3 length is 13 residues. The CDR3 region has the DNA TGTGCCAGCAGTTACTCGAGCCGCTACGAGCAGTACTTC. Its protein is CASSYSSRYEQYF.

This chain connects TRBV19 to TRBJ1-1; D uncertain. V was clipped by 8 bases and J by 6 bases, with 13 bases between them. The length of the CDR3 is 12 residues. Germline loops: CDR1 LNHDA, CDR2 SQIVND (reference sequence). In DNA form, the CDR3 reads TGTGCCAGTGCAGGTTTAAACGCTGAAGCTTTCTTT. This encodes CASAGLNAEAFF.

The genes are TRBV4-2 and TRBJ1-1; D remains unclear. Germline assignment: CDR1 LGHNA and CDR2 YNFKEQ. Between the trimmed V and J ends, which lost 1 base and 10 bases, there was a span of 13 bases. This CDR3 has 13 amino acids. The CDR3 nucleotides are TGTGCCAGCAGCCAAGCTAAAGTTAGTATAGCTTTCTTT. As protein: CASSQAKVSIAFF.

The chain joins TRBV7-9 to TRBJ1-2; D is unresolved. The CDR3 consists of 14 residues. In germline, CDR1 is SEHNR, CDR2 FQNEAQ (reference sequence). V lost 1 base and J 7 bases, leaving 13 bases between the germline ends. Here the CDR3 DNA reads TGTGCCAGCAGCTTAGGCCCGGGGTCCGGTGGCTACACCTTC. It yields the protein CASSLGPGSGGYTF.

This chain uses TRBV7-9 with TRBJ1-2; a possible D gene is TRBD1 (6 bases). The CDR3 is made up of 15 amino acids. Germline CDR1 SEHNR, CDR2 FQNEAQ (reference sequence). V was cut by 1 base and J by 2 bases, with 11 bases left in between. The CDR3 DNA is TGTGCCAGCAGCTTAGGTCCAGGGGAAAACTATGGCTACACCTTC. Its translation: CASSLGPGENYGYTF.

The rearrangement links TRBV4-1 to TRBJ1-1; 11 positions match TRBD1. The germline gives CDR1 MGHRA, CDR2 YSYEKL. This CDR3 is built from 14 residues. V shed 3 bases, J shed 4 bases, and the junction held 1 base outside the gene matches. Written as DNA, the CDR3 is TGCGCCAGCAGCCACGGGACAGGGGGCACTGAAGCTTTCTTT. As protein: CASSHGTGGTEAFF.

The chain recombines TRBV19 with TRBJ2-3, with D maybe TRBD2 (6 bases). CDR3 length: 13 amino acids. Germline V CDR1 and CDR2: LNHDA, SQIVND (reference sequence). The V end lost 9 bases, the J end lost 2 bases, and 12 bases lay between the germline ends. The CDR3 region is CASKGRSTDTQYF. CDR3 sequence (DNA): TGTGCCAGCAAAGGGAGGTCCACAGATACGCAGTATTTT.

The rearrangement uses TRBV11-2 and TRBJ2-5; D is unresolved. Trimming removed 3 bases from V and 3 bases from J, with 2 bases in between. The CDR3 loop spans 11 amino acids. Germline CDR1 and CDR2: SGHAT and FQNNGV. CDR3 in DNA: TGTGCCAGCAGCTTTAAAGAGACCCAGTACTTC. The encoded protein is CASSFKETQYF.

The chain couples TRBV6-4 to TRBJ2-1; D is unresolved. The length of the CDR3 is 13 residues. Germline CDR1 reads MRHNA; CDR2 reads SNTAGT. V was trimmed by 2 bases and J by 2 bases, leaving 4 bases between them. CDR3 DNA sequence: TGTGCCAGCAGTGACGAGCCCTACAATGAGCAGTTCTTC. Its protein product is CASSDEPYNEQFF.

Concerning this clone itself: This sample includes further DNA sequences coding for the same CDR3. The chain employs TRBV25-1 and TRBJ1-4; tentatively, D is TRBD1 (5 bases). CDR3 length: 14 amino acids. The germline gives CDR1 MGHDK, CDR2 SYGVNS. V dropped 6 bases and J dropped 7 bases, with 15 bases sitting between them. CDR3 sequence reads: CASRRGGYAEKLFF. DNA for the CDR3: TGTGCCAGCAGACGCGGGGGTTACGCTGAAAAACTGTTTTTT.

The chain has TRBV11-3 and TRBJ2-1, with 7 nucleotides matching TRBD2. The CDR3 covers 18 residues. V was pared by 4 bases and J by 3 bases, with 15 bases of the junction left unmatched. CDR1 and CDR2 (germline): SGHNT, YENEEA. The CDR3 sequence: CASSSKAGTRADYNEQFF. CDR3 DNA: TGTGCCAGCAGCTCTAAAGCGGGGACCCGGGCTGACTACAATGAGCAGTTCTTC. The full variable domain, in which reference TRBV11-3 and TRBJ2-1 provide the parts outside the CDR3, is EAGVVQSPRYKIIEKKQPVAFWCNPISGHNTLYWYLQNLGQGPELLIRYENEEAVDDSQLPKDRFSAERLKGVDSTLKIQPAELGDSAVYLCASSSKAGTRADYNEQFFGPGTRLTVL.

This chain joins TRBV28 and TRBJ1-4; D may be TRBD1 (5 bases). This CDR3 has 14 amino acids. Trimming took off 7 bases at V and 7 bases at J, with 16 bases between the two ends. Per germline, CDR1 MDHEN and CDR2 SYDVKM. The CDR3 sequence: CASIPGGRGEKLFF. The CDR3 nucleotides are TGTGCCAGCATACCCGGGGGAAGGGGTGAAAAACTGTTTTTT. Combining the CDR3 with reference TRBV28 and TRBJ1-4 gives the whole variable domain DVKVTQSSRYLVKRTGEKVFLECVQDMDHENMFWYRQDPGLGLRLIYFSYDVKMKEKGDIPEGYSVSREKKERFSLILESASTNQTSMYLCASIPGGRGEKLFFGSGTQLSVL.